These T cell receptor beta chains were read from a single sample in a study of Ad26.COV2.S vaccination and SARS-CoV-2 variants. TCRdb's table, derived via immunoSEQ multiplex PCR, lists solely in-frame clones and lacks some. The sample shows 400,000 to 450,000 clones, 80% to 95% of them seen only once. Material: peripheral blood, obtained in a trial of Ad26.COV2.S vaccine versus placebo. The receptors were sampled from a person between 18 and 65 years old who received the Ad26.COV2.S COVID-19 vaccine or a placebo. Each CDR3 is given with its conserved first and last residue. Fields, in order: CDR3 DNA, CDR3 protein, D gene, J gene, V gene, clone size. The D gene is left open where the match is weak. Not all rows give a size; the values are once, few, many and, for expanded clones, a class.

CDR3nt: TGTGCCTGGAGTTTCGTCGGGGAAAAACTGTTTTTT; CDR3aa: CAWSFVGEKLFF; d_gene: NA; j_gene: TRBJ1-4; v_gene: TRBV30; abundance: NA
CDR3nt: TGCGCCAGCAGCCCGGACAGCGGTTATGGCTACACCTTC; CDR3aa: CASSPDSGYGYTF; d_gene: NA; j_gene: TRBJ1-2; v_gene: TRBV4-3; abundance: once
CDR3nt: TGCGCCAGCAGCTTGGCCGCAGGGGAAGATACGCAGTATTTT; CDR3aa: CASSLAAGEDTQYF; d_gene: NA; j_gene: TRBJ2-3; v_gene: TRBV5-1; abundance: NA
CDR3nt: TGTGCCAGCTCACCCTCAGGGGACACCGGGGAGCTGTTTTTT; CDR3aa: CASSPSGDTGELFF; d_gene: NA; j_gene: TRBJ2-2; v_gene: TRBV18; abundance: NA
CDR3nt: TGTGCCAGCAGCCACCGGGACAGGGGTTACAATGAGCAGTTCTTC; CDR3aa: CASSHRDRGYNEQFF; d_gene: TRBD1; j_gene: TRBJ2-1; v_gene: TRBV5-4; abundance: NA
CDR3nt: TGTGCCAGCAGCCCGACGGGTAATCTACGAGAGCAGTACTTC; CDR3aa: CASSPTGNLREQYF; d_gene: NA; j_gene: TRBJ2-7; v_gene: TRBV7-9; abundance: NA
CDR3nt: TGTGCCAGCAGCCTGAGCGTTGGAAACACCATATATTTT; CDR3aa: CASSLSVGNTIYF; d_gene: NA; j_gene: TRBJ1-3; v_gene: TRBV7-9; abundance: NA
CDR3nt: TGTGCCAGCAGCTCGGGACTAGCGGGAGTAGGCGGGGAGCTGTTTTTT; CDR3aa: CASSSGLAGVGGELFF; d_gene: TRBD2; j_gene: TRBJ2-2; v_gene: TRBV5-4; abundance: NA
CDR3nt: TGTGCCAGCACCCGCACCAATCGTTACAATGAGCAGTTCTTC; CDR3aa: CASTRTNRYNEQFF; d_gene: NA; j_gene: TRBJ2-1; v_gene: TRBV27; abundance: few
CDR3nt: TGTGCCAGCAGTGCGGGAGACAGCACTGAAGCTTTCTTT; CDR3aa: CASSAGDSTEAFF; d_gene: NA; j_gene: TRBJ1-1; v_gene: TRBV13; abundance: once
CDR3nt: TGTGCCAGTAGCCCCCAGGGGCCCCAAGAGACCCAGTACTTC; CDR3aa: CASSPQGPQETQYF; d_gene: NA; j_gene: TRBJ2-5; v_gene: TRBV19; abundance: NA
CDR3nt: TGCGCCAGCACCGCTACAGGGAACCTAAATTCACCCCTCCACTTT; CDR3aa: CASTATGNLNSPLHF; d_gene: NA; j_gene: TRBJ1-6; v_gene: TRBV5-1; abundance: NA
CDR3nt: TGCGCCAGCAGCGGATATAGCGGGAGCTCCTACAATGAGCAGTTCTTC; CDR3aa: CASSGYSGSSYNEQFF; d_gene: TRBD2; j_gene: TRBJ2-1; v_gene: TRBV5-1; abundance: once
CDR3nt: TGTGCCAGTAGTATTGGGACAGGATACTACGAGCAGTACTTC; CDR3aa: CASSIGTGYYEQYF; d_gene: TRBD1; j_gene: TRBJ2-7; v_gene: TRBV19; abundance: NA
CDR3nt: TGTGCCAGCAGGAGAGGGGGGAGCACTGAAGCTTTCTTT; CDR3aa: CASRRGGSTEAFF; d_gene: NA; j_gene: TRBJ1-1; v_gene: TRBV12-3/TRBV12-4; abundance: NA
CDR3nt: TGCGCCAGCAGCCAAACGACAGGGTGGCTCTACGAGCAGTACTTC; CDR3aa: CASSQTTGWLYEQYF; d_gene: TRBD1; j_gene: TRBJ2-7; v_gene: TRBV4-1; abundance: few
CDR3nt: TGCGCCAGCAGCAAGCTAGCGCAATCGAACACAGATACGCAGTATTTT; CDR3aa: CASSKLAQSNTDTQYF; d_gene: NA; j_gene: TRBJ2-3; v_gene: TRBV5-1; abundance: NA
CDR3nt: TGTGCCAGCAGTTTGTTTGCCGGGGGCGGCAATCAGCCCCAGCATTTT; CDR3aa: CASSLFAGGGNQPQHF; d_gene: NA; j_gene: TRBJ1-5; v_gene: TRBV28; abundance: NA
CDR3nt: TGTGCCAGCAGCTTACGTCCTAGCGGGAGGGCCGGCACCGGGGAGCTGTTTTTT; CDR3aa: CASSLRPSGRAGTGELFF; d_gene: TRBD2; j_gene: TRBJ2-2; v_gene: TRBV11-2; abundance: NA
CDR3nt: TGTGCCAGCAGGACTCCAGCGGGAGAACATGAGACCCAGTACTTC; CDR3aa: CASRTPAGEHETQYF; d_gene: TRBD2; j_gene: TRBJ2-5; v_gene: TRBV2; abundance: NA
CDR3nt: TGTGCCAGCAGCGGGAGGGAAACCTACGAGCAGTACTTC; CDR3aa: CASSGRETYEQYF; d_gene: TRBD2; j_gene: TRBJ2-7; v_gene: TRBV6-5; abundance: NA
CDR3nt: TGCGCCAGCAGCCAAGTGGGGCAGGGTTACGAGCAGTACTTC; CDR3aa: CASSQVGQGYEQYF; d_gene: NA; j_gene: TRBJ2-7; v_gene: TRBV4-1; abundance: NA
CDR3nt: TGTGCCACCAGTGATTTGGCTAGCGGGAGTGGGGAGACCCAGTACTTC; CDR3aa: CATSDLASGSGETQYF; d_gene: TRBD2; j_gene: TRBJ2-5; v_gene: TRBV24-1; abundance: NA
CDR3nt: TGCGCCAGCAGTACCCAACAGGGTTCCCCAGATACGCAGTATTTT; CDR3aa: CASSTQQGSPDTQYF; d_gene: NA; j_gene: TRBJ2-3; v_gene: TRBV5-1; abundance: NA
CDR3nt: TGTGCCAGCAGCCAACGAGGGGCGGGGGCCCTAGCCAAAAACATTCAGTACTTC; CDR3aa: CASSQRGAGALAKNIQYF; d_gene: NA; j_gene: TRBJ2-4; v_gene: TRBV3-1/TRBV3-2; abundance: NA
CDR3nt: TGCGCCAGCAGCTTGGAACTGTCCTCCGAGCAGTACTTC; CDR3aa: CASSLELSSEQYF; d_gene: NA; j_gene: TRBJ2-7; v_gene: TRBV5-1; abundance: NA
CDR3nt: TGTGCCATCAGTGACACCGGGACACAACTTAACTATGGCTACACCTTC; CDR3aa: CAISDTGTQLNYGYTF; d_gene: NA; j_gene: TRBJ1-2; v_gene: TRBV10-3; abundance: NA
CDR3nt: TGTGCCAGCAGCCGGGGGGAGAAGTCCTCGATTGTTTTAGAGACCCAGTACTTC; CDR3aa: CASSRGEKSSIVLETQYF; d_gene: TRBD2; j_gene: TRBJ2-5; v_gene: TRBV7-2; abundance: once
CDR3nt: TGTGCCAGCAGTTACCGCAACGACGGGAATTCACCCCTCCACTTT; CDR3aa: CASSYRNDGNSPLHF; d_gene: NA; j_gene: TRBJ1-6; v_gene: TRBV6-6; abundance: NA
CDR3nt: TGTGCCAGCAGTTATCTGCCTCAGCCCCAGCATTTT; CDR3aa: CASSYLPQPQHF; d_gene: NA; j_gene: TRBJ1-5; v_gene: TRBV6-2/TRBV6-3; abundance: NA
CDR3nt: TGTGCCAGTAGTCCCCGAGGGACCAAATACTACGAGCAGTACTTC; CDR3aa: CASSPRGTKYYEQYF; d_gene: NA; j_gene: TRBJ2-7; v_gene: TRBV19; abundance: NA
CDR3nt: TGTGCCAGCAGTCCCATTGAGGGGGAGACCCAGTACTTC; CDR3aa: CASSPIEGETQYF; d_gene: NA; j_gene: TRBJ2-5; v_gene: TRBV6-6; abundance: NA
CDR3nt: TGTGCCAGCAGCCCCGGGACAGGGGGCTTCGGGGAGCTGTTTTTT; CDR3aa: CASSPGTGGFGELFF; d_gene: TRBD1; j_gene: TRBJ2-2; v_gene: TRBV7-9; abundance: NA
CDR3nt: TGTGCCAGCAGTCAGGGGAGATTCTACGAGCAGTACTTC; CDR3aa: CASSQGRFYEQYF; d_gene: NA; j_gene: TRBJ2-7; v_gene: TRBV27; abundance: NA
CDR3nt: TGTGCCAGCAGCCCGCCCGGGACTAGCGACTCCTACGAGCAGTACTTC; CDR3aa: CASSPPGTSDSYEQYF; d_gene: TRBD2; j_gene: TRBJ2-7; v_gene: TRBV5-4; abundance: NA
CDR3nt: TGTGCCAGCAGTTTAGGGTTCGGCGATGAAGCTTTCTTT; CDR3aa: CASSLGFGDEAFF; d_gene: NA; j_gene: TRBJ1-1; v_gene: TRBV28; abundance: once
CDR3nt: TGTGCCAGCAGCTTAGATGGGGATAGCAATCAGCCCCAGCATTTT; CDR3aa: CASSLDGDSNQPQHF; d_gene: NA; j_gene: TRBJ1-5; v_gene: TRBV11-3; abundance: few
CDR3nt: TGTGCCAGCAGTAACACTCAGGGAGGAGGAGAAAAACTGTTTTTT; CDR3aa: CASSNTQGGGEKLFF; d_gene: NA; j_gene: TRBJ1-4; v_gene: TRBV6-5; abundance: NA
CDR3nt: TGTGCCAGCAGCTCACTAGCGGGTTACAATGAGCAGTTCTTC; CDR3aa: CASSSLAGYNEQFF; d_gene: TRBD2; j_gene: TRBJ2-1; v_gene: TRBV3-1/TRBV3-2; abundance: NA
CDR3nt: TGCGCAAGCAGAGGCGGGGGTAGCTCCTATAATTCACCCCTCCACTTT; CDR3aa: CASRGGGSSYNSPLHF; d_gene: NA; j_gene: TRBJ1-6; v_gene: TRBV5-1; abundance: NA
CDR3nt: TGTGCCAGTACCGAGGACAGGGGTTATTCACCCCTCCACTTT; CDR3aa: CASTEDRGYSPLHF; d_gene: TRBD1; j_gene: TRBJ1-6; v_gene: TRBV2; abundance: few
CDR3nt: TGCAGCGTTGCTGCCGGGCAAGGATTCACCTTC; CDR3aa: CSVAAGQGFTF; d_gene: NA; j_gene: TRBJ1-2; v_gene: TRBV29-1; abundance: NA
CDR3nt: TGTGCCAGTAGTACGACAGGGGAGGCTAACTATGGCTACACCTTC; CDR3aa: CASSTTGEANYGYTF; d_gene: TRBD1; j_gene: TRBJ1-2; v_gene: TRBV19; abundance: NA
CDR3nt: TGTGCCAGCAGGGGGACAGGGAATGAAAAACTGTTTTTT; CDR3aa: CASRGTGNEKLFF; d_gene: TRBD1; j_gene: TRBJ1-4; v_gene: TRBV9; abundance: NA
CDR3nt: TGTGCCAGCAGTCTCGGATACACCGGGGAGCTGTTTTTT; CDR3aa: CASSLGYTGELFF; d_gene: NA; j_gene: TRBJ2-2; v_gene: TRBV6-2/TRBV6-3; abundance: NA
CDR3nt: TGCGCCAGCAGCTTGTCCCACGGGAGGCGGCAAGATACGCAGTATTTT; CDR3aa: CASSLSHGRRQDTQYF; d_gene: TRBD2; j_gene: TRBJ2-3; v_gene: TRBV5-1; abundance: NA
CDR3nt: TGTGCCACCAGTGATCTGCACCGGGAGCAGTTCTTC; CDR3aa: CATSDLHREQFF; d_gene: NA; j_gene: TRBJ2-1; v_gene: TRBV24-1; abundance: once
CDR3nt: TGTGCCAGCAGTTACTTCCGGAGAAAAGCTTTCTTT; CDR3aa: CASSYFRRKAFF; d_gene: NA; j_gene: TRBJ1-1; v_gene: TRBV6-2/TRBV6-3; abundance: NA
CDR3nt: TGTGCCAGCGCAAAGGTTCGGGACTACTACAATGAGCAGTTCTTC; CDR3aa: CASAKVRDYYNEQFF; d_gene: TRBD2; j_gene: TRBJ2-1; v_gene: TRBV2; abundance: NA
CDR3nt: TGCAGTACTTGGGGGGGGGAGCAGTTCTTC; CDR3aa: CSTWGGEQFF; d_gene: TRBD2; j_gene: TRBJ2-1; v_gene: TRBV20-1; abundance: NA
CDR3nt: TGCGCCAGCAGGAAAGGACTAGCGGGAGTTTGGGTCAATGAGCAGTTCTTC; CDR3aa: CASRKGLAGVWVNEQFF; d_gene: TRBD2; j_gene: TRBJ2-1; v_gene: TRBV5-1; abundance: NA
CDR3nt: TGTGCCAGCAGCACACCACCCGGGGCGGAGAGACAAGAGACCCAGTACTTC; CDR3aa: CASSTPPGAERQETQYF; d_gene: NA; j_gene: TRBJ2-5; v_gene: TRBV9; abundance: few
CDR3nt: TGTGCCAGCAGCTTAGGACCGTATAACTATGGCTACACCTTC; CDR3aa: CASSLGPYNYGYTF; d_gene: NA; j_gene: TRBJ1-2; v_gene: TRBV7-8; abundance: NA
CDR3nt: TGTGCCAGTAGCCGGGACAGGGATTCTCTATCTGCCTACGAGCAGTACTTC; CDR3aa: CASSRDRDSLSAYEQYF; d_gene: TRBD1; j_gene: TRBJ2-7; v_gene: TRBV19; abundance: once
CDR3nt: TGCGCCAGCAGCTCAGCCGCTAACGGGTACACAGATACGCAGTATTTT; CDR3aa: CASSSAANGYTDTQYF; d_gene: NA; j_gene: TRBJ2-3; v_gene: TRBV5-1; abundance: once
CDR3nt: TGCAGCGTCCCGGGACTAGCGCTCAATGAGCAGTTCTTC; CDR3aa: CSVPGLALNEQFF; d_gene: TRBD2; j_gene: TRBJ2-1; v_gene: TRBV29-1; abundance: NA
CDR3nt: TGTGCCAGCAGCTTAGCATCGCCCGGCGACTACGAGCAGTACTTC; CDR3aa: CASSLASPGDYEQYF; d_gene: NA; j_gene: TRBJ2-7; v_gene: TRBV7-6; abundance: NA
CDR3nt: TGCGCCAGCAAAAGTAATTCGAACACCGGGGAGCTGTTTTTT; CDR3aa: CASKSNSNTGELFF; d_gene: NA; j_gene: TRBJ2-2; v_gene: TRBV5-1; abundance: NA
CDR3nt: TGTGCCAGCATTGAGGCAGGGGGCGCGAGTTTGGGTGTTGAGACCCAGTACTTC; CDR3aa: CASIEAGGASLGVETQYF; d_gene: TRBD1; j_gene: TRBJ2-5; v_gene: TRBV7-8; abundance: NA